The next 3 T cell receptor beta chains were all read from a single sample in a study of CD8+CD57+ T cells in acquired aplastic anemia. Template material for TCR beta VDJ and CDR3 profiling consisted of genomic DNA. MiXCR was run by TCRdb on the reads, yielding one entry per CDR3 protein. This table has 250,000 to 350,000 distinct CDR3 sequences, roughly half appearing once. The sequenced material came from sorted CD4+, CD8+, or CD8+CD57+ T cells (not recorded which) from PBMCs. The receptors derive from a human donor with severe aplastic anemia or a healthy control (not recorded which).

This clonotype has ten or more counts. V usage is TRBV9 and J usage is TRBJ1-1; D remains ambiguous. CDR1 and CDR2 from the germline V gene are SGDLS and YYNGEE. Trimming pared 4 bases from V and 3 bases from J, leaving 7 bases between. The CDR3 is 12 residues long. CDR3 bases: TGTGCCAGCAGCCCCCGTGACACTGAAGCTTTCTTT. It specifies CASSPRDTEAFF.

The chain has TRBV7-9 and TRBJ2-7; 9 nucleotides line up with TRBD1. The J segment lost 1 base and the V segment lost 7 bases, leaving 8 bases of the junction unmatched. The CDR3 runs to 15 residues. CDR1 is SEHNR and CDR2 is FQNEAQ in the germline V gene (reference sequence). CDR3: CASTPGQGGSYEQYF. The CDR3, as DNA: TGTGCCAGCACCCCGGGACAGGGCGGATCCTACGAGCAGTACTTC. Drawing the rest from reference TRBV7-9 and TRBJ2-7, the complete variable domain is DTGVSQNPRHKITKRGQNVTFRCDPISEHNRLYWYRQTLGQGPEFLTYFQNEAQLEKSRLLSDRFSAERPKGSFSTLEIQRTEQGDSAMYLCASTPGQGGSYEQYFGPGTRLTVT.

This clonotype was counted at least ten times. The CDR3 DNA sequence: TGTGCCAGCAGTTTTTCTAGGGCAGCGTCCTATAATTCACCCCTCCACTTT. Protein sequence: CASSFSRAASYNSPLHF. The rearrangement joins TRBV12-3 or TRBV12-4 to TRBJ1-6, with D hard to call. The CDR3 covers 17 residues. V was cut by 3 bases and J by 1 base, with 13 bases left in between.